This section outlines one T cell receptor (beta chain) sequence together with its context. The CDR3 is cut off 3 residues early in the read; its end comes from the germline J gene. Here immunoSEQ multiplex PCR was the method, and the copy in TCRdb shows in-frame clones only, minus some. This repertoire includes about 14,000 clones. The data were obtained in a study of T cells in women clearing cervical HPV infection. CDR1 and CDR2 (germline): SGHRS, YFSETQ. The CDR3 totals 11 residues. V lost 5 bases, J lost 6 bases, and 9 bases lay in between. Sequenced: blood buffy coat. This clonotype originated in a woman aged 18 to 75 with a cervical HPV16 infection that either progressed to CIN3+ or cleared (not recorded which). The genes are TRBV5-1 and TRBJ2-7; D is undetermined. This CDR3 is CASSGPGEQYF. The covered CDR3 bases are TGCGCCAGCAGTGGGCCAGGCGAG.